The rows below give T cell receptor beta chains drawn from one sample of a study of CD8+CD57+ T cells in acquired aplastic anemia. TCRdb recomputed calls from the reads with MiXCR, one row per CDR3 protein. The sample contains around 200,000 distinct CDR3 sequences, roughly 50% of which appear only once. The sequencing sample was made of sorted CD4+, CD8+, or CD8+CD57+ T cells (not recorded which) from PBMCs. The receptors were gathered from a human donor with aplastic anemia. CDR3s include the opening cysteine and the closing phenylalanine or tryptophan. The D gene is left open where the match is weak. Expanded clones get a size class; other rows say once, few or many, or leave the size out.

clone size: many
D gene: TRBD1
V gene: TRBV6-1
J gene: TRBJ2-7
CDR3 protein: CASRPGQDSYEQYF
CDR3 DNA: TGTGCCAGCAGGCCCGGACAGGACTCCTACGAGCAGTACTTC

clone size: medium-sized
D gene: NA
V gene: TRBV10-3
J gene: TRBJ2-7
CDR3 protein: CAISEPRTPPQYF
CDR3 DNA: TGTGCCATCAGTGAGCCGAGGACTCCGCCGCAGTACTTC

clone size: NA
D gene: NA
V gene: TRBV24-1
J gene: TRBJ2-5
CDR3 protein: CATREGGIQETQYF
CDR3 DNA: TGTGCCACCAGGGAGGGGGGGATCCAAGAGACCCAGTACTTC

clone size: NA
D gene: NA
V gene: TRBV5-8
J gene: TRBJ1-2
CDR3 protein: CASILGADNYGYTF
CDR3 DNA: TGTGCCAGCATCCTAGGAGCGGATAACTATGGCTACACCTTC

clone size: few
D gene: TRBD1
V gene: TRBV5-4
J gene: TRBJ2-3
CDR3 protein: CASSLGPDRETDTQYF
CDR3 DNA: TGTGCCAGCAGCTTGGGTCCGGACAGGGAAACAGATACGCAGTATTTT

clone size: NA
D gene: NA
V gene: TRBV2
J gene: TRBJ1-2
CDR3 protein: CASSEAGAKHNYGYTF
CDR3 DNA: TGTGCCAGCAGTGAAGCAGGGGCCAAACATAACTATGGCTACACCTTC

clone size: NA
D gene: TRBD1
V gene: TRBV27
J gene: TRBJ1-1
CDR3 protein: CASSLDRGRNEAFF
CDR3 DNA: TGTGCCAGCAGTTTGGACAGGGGGCGGAATGAAGCTTTCTTT

clone size: many
D gene: TRBD1
V gene: TRBV20-1
J gene: TRBJ2-1
CDR3 protein: CSARGTGGRNEQFF
CDR3 DNA: TGCAGTGCTAGAGGGACAGGGGGCCGGAATGAGCAGTTCTTC

clone size: few
D gene: NA
V gene: TRBV15
J gene: TRBJ2-7
CDR3 protein: CATSTPHRVPHEQYF
CDR3 DNA: TGTGCCACCAGCACCCCCCACCGGGTTCCCCACGAGCAGTACTTC

clone size: NA
D gene: NA
V gene: TRBV25-1
J gene: TRBJ2-1
CDR3 protein: CASSESAQVIDEQFF
CDR3 DNA: TGTGCCAGCAGTGAATCTGCTCAGGTAATTGATGAGCAGTTCTTC

clone size: NA
D gene: NA
V gene: TRBV29-1
J gene: TRBJ2-7
CDR3 protein: CSAEDSYEQYF
CDR3 DNA: TGCAGCGCCGAGGACAGCTACGAGCAGTACTTC

clone size: few
D gene: NA
V gene: TRBV6-6
J gene: TRBJ1-3
CDR3 protein: CASSYSQDGTIYF
CDR3 DNA: TGTGCCAGCAGTTACTCCCAGGACGGGACCATATATTTT

clone size: few
D gene: NA
V gene: TRBV15
J gene: TRBJ2-7
CDR3 protein: CATSRDGADYEQYF
CDR3 DNA: TGTGCCACCAGCAGAGACGGGGCTGACTACGAGCAGTACTTC

clone size: NA
D gene: NA
V gene: TRBV20-1
J gene: TRBJ1-6
CDR3 protein: CSASRQAMDSPLHF
CDR3 DNA: TGCAGTGCTAGCAGACAGGCCATGGATTCACCCCTCCACTTT

clone size: NA
D gene: NA
V gene: TRBV10-3
J gene: TRBJ1-6
CDR3 protein: CASSYEMGTHYNSPLHF
CDR3 DNA: TGTGCCAGCAGTTACGAAATGGGGACGCACTATAATTCACCCCTCCACTTT

clone size: few
D gene: NA
V gene: TRBV25-1
J gene: TRBJ2-1
CDR3 protein: CASSEWRSYNEQFF
CDR3 DNA: TGTGCCAGCAGTGAATGGAGATCCTACAATGAGCAGTTCTTC

clone size: NA
D gene: NA
V gene: TRBV29-1
J gene: TRBJ2-2
CDR3 protein: CSVEHGSNTGELFF
CDR3 DNA: TGCAGCGTTGAACACGGGAGTAACACCGGGGAGCTGTTTTTT

clone size: few
D gene: NA
V gene: TRBV24-1
J gene: TRBJ2-1
CDR3 protein: CATSDLERDNNEQFF
CDR3 DNA: TGTGCCACCAGTGATTTGGAAAGGGACAACAATGAGCAGTTCTTC

clone size: few
D gene: TRBD1
V gene: TRBV27
J gene: TRBJ1-5
CDR3 protein: CASREGTGNQPQHF
CDR3 DNA: TGTGCCAGCAGAGAGGGGACAGGCAATCAGCCCCAGCATTTT

clone size: NA
D gene: NA
V gene: TRBV4-1
J gene: TRBJ1-1
CDR3 protein: CASSSHSEAFF
CDR3 DNA: TGCGCCAGCAGCTCCCATTCTGAAGCTTTCTTT

clone size: few
D gene: NA
V gene: TRBV2
J gene: TRBJ1-6
CDR3 protein: CASSEDYANSPLHF
CDR3 DNA: TGTGCCAGCAGTGAAGACTATGCGAATTCACCCCTCCACTTT

clone size: NA
D gene: NA
V gene: TRBV12-3/TRBV12-4
J gene: TRBJ1-6
CDR3 protein: CASSPRSAESSYNSPLHF
CDR3 DNA: TGTGCCAGCAGCCCCAGGTCCGCAGAGAGCTCCTATAATTCACCCCTCCACTTT

clone size: NA
D gene: NA
V gene: TRBV20-1
J gene: TRBJ1-2
CDR3 protein: CSARVGGYYGYTF
CDR3 DNA: TGCAGTGCTAGAGTGGGGGGATACTATGGCTACACCTTC

clone size: many
D gene: NA
V gene: TRBV19
J gene: TRBJ1-6
CDR3 protein: CAIGDTVNSPLHF
CDR3 DNA: TGTGCCATTGGGGACACCGTAAATTCACCCCTCCACTTT